This TCR beta chain was sequenced in a study of graft-versus-host responses after intestinal transplantation. About the study: Tacrolimus plus steroids were given to all recipients for roughly 3 years, preceded by anti-thymocyte globulin induction. Study findings and constraints: The marrow of recipients harbored GvH clones, and ileum or blood showed some of them first. Peak circulating GvH clone levels were associated with early post-transplant HvG declines.

Concerning this clone: The antigen is not known.

The CDR3 contains 15 residues. Germline values: CDR1 SGHTA, CDR2 FQGTGA. Trimming stripped 4 bases from V and 4 bases from J, with 17 bases between. Sequenced by immunoSEQ multiplex PCR; TCRdb stores in-frame clones only, minus some. Of about 110,000 clones in the sample, 85% to 95% were seen once. The sequencing here drew on unstimulated CD8+ T cells sorted from spleen or lymph node cells, taken before intestinal transplant. The TCR was taken from a human donor who received an intestinal transplant. The gene calls are TRBV7-3 and TRBJ2-7; D call uncertain. CDR3 in DNA: TGTGCCAGCAGCTCCTTACCAGGAGAACAATACGAGCAGTACTTC. Protein: CASSSLPGEQYEQYF.